This TCR beta chain was observed in a study of cytomegalovirus exposure and HLA in healthy donors (dated by TCRdb to 2016 to 2017). For the wider study: According to a later analysis, one platform produced both the roughly 110 validation repertoires and the 666 repertoires of the first cohort. The study aimed to test whether signatures of past pathogen exposure could be identified by cataloging public T cell receptors. Along with the approximately 650-subject first cohort, a separate validation cohort of over a hundred different subjects was used. High-throughput TCR immunosequencing, statistical association of individual TCRs with disease status, and machine learning were combined to predict cytomegalovirus infection status. The paper as a whole reports these results and caveats: While some public TCRs were present in many individuals, most TCR sequences turned up only very rarely across donors. In vitro tests confirmed that a few of the cytomegalovirus-associated TCR beta chains recognize cytomegalovirus antigens. The validation cohort had no HLA typing available for a later analysis, so co-occurrence within that cohort was assessed over all 120 or so repertoires. A later analysis found that TCRs clustered in the first cohort also tended to co-occur in the 120 validation repertoires, with 94% of cluster scores above 0. In the study, 150 to 200 TCR beta chains were listed as associated with cytomegalovirus. The classifier was reported to diagnose cytomegalovirus status with high specificity and sensitivity in both the original and validation cohorts. The authors suggested that the approach could potentially be extended to other disease states and immunological phenotypes.

For this clone: The antigen this receptor binds is unknown. Per-base qualities were not stored, and no clone one base away is much larger.

The cysteine opens and the phenylalanine closes a CDR3 of 14 amino acids. The DNA shown is the 42-base CDR3, in frame from base 1. CDR1 SNHLY and CDR2 FYNNEI are derived from the germline V gene. Germline trimming: 8 bases from V, 0 bases from J; junction bases outside gene matches: 3. The donors were included in the validation cohort of 120 subjects, a group kept apart from the 666-subject first cohort. Receptor amplification or capture employed the immunoSEQ multiplex PCR assay. Processing in the source paper ran as follows. To diagnose cytomegalovirus status from the catalog of TCR beta chain sequences, a statistical classification framework was built. The table comes from immuneACCESS by way of TCRdb, which keeps in-frame sequences with V and J called. Part of the clones is missing from these tables; in studies checked, under half for an unresolved V gene and the rest for unknown reasons. V, J and clone size derive from that table, while D and trimming were established from the DNA sequence. This sample holds about 120,000 clones; around 89% were observed only once. The leading ten clones occupy about 6.9% of the sample.

The source of this sequence is a woman aged 18-29 years in good health and CMV-seropositive. The sequenced sample consisted of PBMCs. Recombination linked TRBV2 to TRBJ2-2; 7 central bases correspond to TRBD2. The CDR3 in this case is CASAGEANTGELFF. The DNA is as follows: TGTGCCAGCGCGGGGGAGGCGAACACCGGGGAGCTGTTTTTT.